This T cell receptor (beta chain) was sequenced in a study of blood T cell repertoires in COVID-19. Looking at the study overall: The samples span acute and convalescent COVID-19 from the United States, Italy and Spain. PBMCs, B-cell-depleted T cells, or T cells were the source of the cDNA or gDNA that made up the material.

The V and J ends lost 4 bases and 2 bases respectively, with 12 bases between them. The germline CDR1 and CDR2 sequences are MNHNY and SVGAGI (reference sequence). This CDR3 is 15 amino acids long. Ten or more counts support this clone. Original methodology: By means of reference gene primer amplification, nucleated cell counts were estimated. The protocol was immunoSEQ multiplex PCR, while the TCRdb copy is restricted to in-frame clones and leaves out a portion. D and trimming were read from the DNA, whereas the V and J calls and clone size are those reported in that table. The sample records about 140,000 clones, roughly four fifths being singletons.

This chain links TRBV6-6 with TRBJ1-5; D is ambiguous. The sample consisted of peripheral blood. The receptor was derived from a woman older than 75 with active or convalescent COVID-19. The CDR3 DNA reads as TGTGCCAGCAGTTCCCCTGACAATCGCAATCAGCCCCAGCATTTT. Encoded protein: CASSSPDNRNQPQHF.